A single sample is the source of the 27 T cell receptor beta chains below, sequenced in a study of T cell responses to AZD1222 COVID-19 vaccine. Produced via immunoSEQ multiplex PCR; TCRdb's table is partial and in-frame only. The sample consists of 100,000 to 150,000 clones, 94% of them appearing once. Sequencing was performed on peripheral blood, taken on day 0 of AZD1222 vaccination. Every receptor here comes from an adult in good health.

In DNA form, the CDR3 reads TGTGCCAGTAGTATGACTAGCGGGATGGGTAATGAGCAGTTCTTC. Its translation is CASSMTSGMGNEQFF. This chain links TRBV19 with TRBJ2-1; 11 bases match TRBD2. Germline V lookup: CDR1 LNHDA, CDR2 SQIVND (reference sequence). CDR3 length: 15 residues. J gave up 7 bases and V 3 bases, and 5 bases lay outside the gene matches. Full variable domain (remainder filled in from reference TRBV19 and TRBJ2-1): DGGITQSPKYLFRKEGQNVTLSCEQNLNHDAMYWYRQDPGQGLRLIYYSQIVNDFQKGDIAEGYSVSREKKESFPLTVTSAQKNPTAFYLCASSMTSGMGNEQFFGPGTRLTVL.

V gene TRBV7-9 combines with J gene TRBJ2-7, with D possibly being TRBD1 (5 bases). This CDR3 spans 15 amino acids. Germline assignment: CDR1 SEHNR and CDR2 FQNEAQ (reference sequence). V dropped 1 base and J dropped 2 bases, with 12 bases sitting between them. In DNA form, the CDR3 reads TGTGCCAGCAGCTTAGAGTCAGGGTGGGCCTACGAGCAGTACTTC. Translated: CASSLESGWAYEQYF.

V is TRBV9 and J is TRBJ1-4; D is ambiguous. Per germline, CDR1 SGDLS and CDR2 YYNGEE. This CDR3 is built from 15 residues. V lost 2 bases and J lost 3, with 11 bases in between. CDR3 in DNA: TGTGCCAGCAGCGTTGGGTTGACGGCTAATGAAAAACTGTTTTTT. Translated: CASSVGLTANEKLFF.

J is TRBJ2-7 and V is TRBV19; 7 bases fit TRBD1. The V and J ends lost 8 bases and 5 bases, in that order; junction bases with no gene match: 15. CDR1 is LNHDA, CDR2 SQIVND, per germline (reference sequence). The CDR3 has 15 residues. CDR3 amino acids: CASSPMRQGGHEQYF. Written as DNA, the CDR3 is TGTGCCAGTTCCCCGATGAGACAGGGTGGACACGAGCAGTACTTC. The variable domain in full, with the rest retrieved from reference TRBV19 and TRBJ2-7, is DGGITQSPKYLFRKEGQNVTLSCEQNLNHDAMYWYRQDPGQGLRLIYYSQIVNDFQKGDIAEGYSVSREKKESFPLTVTSAQKNPTAFYLCASSPMRQGGHEQYFGPGTRLTVT.

The CDR3 nucleotides read TGTGCCAGCAAGGGAGGGGACTTACATAACTATGGCTACACCTTC. This sequence encodes CASKGGDLHNYGYTF. The genes are TRBV6-5 and TRBJ1-2, with D possibly TRBD1 on 5 matching bases. Per germline, CDR1 MNHEY and CDR2 SVGAGI. The CDR3 is 15 residues long. V lost 7 bases, J lost 1 base, and 16 bases lay in between.

For the CDR3, the DNA is TGTGCTAGTGGTCTTGGGAGAAACCGAATGAACACTGAAGCTTTCTTT. Protein sequence: CASGLGRNRMNTEAFF. J is TRBJ1-1 and V is TRBV12-5; D is unresolved. This CDR3 contains 16 residues. Germline loops: CDR1 LGHNT, CDR2 FRNRAP. Trimming stripped 5 bases from V and 0 bases from J, with 16 bases between.

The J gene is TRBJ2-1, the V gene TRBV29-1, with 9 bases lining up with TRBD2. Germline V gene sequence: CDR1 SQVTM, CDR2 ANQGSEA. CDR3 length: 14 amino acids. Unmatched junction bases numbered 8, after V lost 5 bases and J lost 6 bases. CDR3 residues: CSVPVLAGPNEQFF. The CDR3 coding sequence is TGCAGCGTTCCCGTCCTAGCGGGACCCAATGAGCAGTTCTTC.

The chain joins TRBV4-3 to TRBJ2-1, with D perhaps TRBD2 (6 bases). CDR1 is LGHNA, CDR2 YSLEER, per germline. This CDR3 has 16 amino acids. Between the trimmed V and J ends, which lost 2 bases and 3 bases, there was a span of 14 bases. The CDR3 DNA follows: TGCGCCAGCAGCCAAAAGCGGGTGAGTTTCTACAATGAGCAGTTCTTC. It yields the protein CASSQKRVSFYNEQFF.

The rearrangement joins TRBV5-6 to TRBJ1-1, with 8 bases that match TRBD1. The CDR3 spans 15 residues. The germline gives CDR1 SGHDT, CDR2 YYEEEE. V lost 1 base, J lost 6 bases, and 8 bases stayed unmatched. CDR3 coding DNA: TGTGCCAGCAGCTTGAGCCGGACAGGGAATTCTGAAGCTTTCTTT. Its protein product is CASSLSRTGNSEAFF.

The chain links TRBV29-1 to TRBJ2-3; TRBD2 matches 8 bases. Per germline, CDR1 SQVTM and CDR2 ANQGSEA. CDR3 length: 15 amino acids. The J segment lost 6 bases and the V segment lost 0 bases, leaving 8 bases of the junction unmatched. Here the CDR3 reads CSVEDGTRGGDTQYF. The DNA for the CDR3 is TGCAGCGTTGAAGACGGGACTAGGGGAGGGGATACGCAGTATTTT.

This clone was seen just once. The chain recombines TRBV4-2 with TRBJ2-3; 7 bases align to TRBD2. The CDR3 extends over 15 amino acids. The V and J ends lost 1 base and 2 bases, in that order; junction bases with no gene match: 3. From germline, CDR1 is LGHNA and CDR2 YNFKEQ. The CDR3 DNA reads TGTGCCAGCAGCCAAGCTAGCGGCTTCACAGATACGCAGTATTTT. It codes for CASSQASGFTDTQYF.

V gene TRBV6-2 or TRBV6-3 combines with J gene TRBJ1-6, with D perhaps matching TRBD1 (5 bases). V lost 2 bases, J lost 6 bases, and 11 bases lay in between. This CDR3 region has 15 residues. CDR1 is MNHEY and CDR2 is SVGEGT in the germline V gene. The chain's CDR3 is CASSYGQEGNSPLHF. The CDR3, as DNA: TGTGCCAGCAGTTACGGACAAGAGGGTAATTCACCCCTCCACTTT.

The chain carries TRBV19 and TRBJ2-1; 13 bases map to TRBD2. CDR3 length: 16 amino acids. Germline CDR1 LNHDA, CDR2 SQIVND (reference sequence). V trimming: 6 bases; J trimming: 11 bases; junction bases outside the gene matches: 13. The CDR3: CASSPYSGLAGLKQFF. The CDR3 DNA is TGTGCCAGTAGCCCTTATTCGGGACTAGCGGGATTAAAGCAGTTCTTC.

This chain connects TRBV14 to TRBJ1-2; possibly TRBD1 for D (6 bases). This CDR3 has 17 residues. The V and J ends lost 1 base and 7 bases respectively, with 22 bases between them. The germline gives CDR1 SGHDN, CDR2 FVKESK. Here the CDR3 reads CASSQGGQGKLGSGYTF. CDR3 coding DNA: TGTGCCAGCAGCCAAGGTGGGCAGGGGAAGCTAGGATCTGGCTACACCTTC.

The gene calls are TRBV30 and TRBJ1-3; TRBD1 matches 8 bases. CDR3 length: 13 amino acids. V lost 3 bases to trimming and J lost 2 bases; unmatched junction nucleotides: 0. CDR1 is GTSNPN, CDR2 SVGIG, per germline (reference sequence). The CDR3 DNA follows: TGTGCCTGGAGGACAGGGGCTGGAAACACCATATATTTT. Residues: CAWRTGAGNTIYF.

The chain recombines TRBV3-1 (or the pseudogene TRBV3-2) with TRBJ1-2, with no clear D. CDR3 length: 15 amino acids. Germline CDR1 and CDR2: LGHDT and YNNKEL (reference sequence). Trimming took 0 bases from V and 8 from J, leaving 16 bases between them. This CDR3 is CASSQDLQRGIGYTF. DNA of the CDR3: TGTGCCAGCAGCCAAGATCTTCAGAGAGGGATCGGCTACACCTTC.

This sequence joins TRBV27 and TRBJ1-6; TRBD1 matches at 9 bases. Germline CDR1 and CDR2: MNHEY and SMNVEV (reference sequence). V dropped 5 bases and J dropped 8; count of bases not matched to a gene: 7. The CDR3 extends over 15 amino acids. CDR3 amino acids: CASSTIRDRDSPLHF. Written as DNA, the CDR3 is TGTGCCAGCAGTACGATCCGGGACAGGGATTCACCCCTCCACTTT.

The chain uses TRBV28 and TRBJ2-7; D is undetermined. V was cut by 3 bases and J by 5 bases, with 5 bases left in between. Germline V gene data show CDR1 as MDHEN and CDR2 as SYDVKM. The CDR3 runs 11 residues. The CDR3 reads CASSFIHEQYF. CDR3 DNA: TGTGCCAGCAGTTTTATCCACGAGCAGTACTTC.

For the CDR3, the DNA is TGTGCCAGCAGCGCAGGACAGGGGCGCACCGGGGAGCTGTTTTTT. Protein product: CASSAGQGRTGELFF. The V and J genes are TRBV11-2 and TRBJ2-2; TRBD1 agrees at 9 bases. Germline CDR1 reads SGHAT; CDR2 reads FQNNGV. The CDR3 is 15 residues long. The V segment lost 5 bases and the J segment 4 bases; nucleotides outside the gene matches: 5.

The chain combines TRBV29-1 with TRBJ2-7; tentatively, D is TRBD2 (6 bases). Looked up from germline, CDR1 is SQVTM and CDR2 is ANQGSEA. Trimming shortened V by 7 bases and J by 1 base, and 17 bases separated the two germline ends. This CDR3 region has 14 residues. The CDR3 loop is CSAYGTQSSYEQYF. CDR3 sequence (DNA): TGCAGCGCGTACGGGACTCAATCATCCTACGAGCAGTACTTC.

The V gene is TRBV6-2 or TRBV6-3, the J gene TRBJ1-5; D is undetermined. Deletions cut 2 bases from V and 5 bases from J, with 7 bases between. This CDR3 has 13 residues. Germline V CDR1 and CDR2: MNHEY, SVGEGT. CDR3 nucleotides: TGTGCCAGCAGTTACGGGCCCTATCAGCCCCAGCATTTT. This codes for CASSYGPYQPQHF.

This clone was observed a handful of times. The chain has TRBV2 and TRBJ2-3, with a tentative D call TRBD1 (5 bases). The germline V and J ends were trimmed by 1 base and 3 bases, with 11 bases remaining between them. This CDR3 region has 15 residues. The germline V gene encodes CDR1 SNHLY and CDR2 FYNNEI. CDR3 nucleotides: TGTGCCAGCAGTGAAGAGGGGTTGGGGACAGATACGCAGTATTTT. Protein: CASSEEGLGTDTQYF.

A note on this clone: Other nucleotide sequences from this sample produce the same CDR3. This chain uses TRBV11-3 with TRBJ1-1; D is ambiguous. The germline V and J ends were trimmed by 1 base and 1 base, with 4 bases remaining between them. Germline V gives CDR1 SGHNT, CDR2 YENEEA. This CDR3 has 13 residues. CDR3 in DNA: TGTGCCAGCAGCTTAGGAAGGAACACTGAAGCTTTCTTT. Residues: CASSLGRNTEAFF.

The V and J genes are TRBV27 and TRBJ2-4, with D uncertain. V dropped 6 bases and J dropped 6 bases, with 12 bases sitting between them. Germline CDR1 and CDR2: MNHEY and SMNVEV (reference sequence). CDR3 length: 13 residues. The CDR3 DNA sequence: TGTGCCAGCAGACCAAGGGCAGCAAACATTCAGTACTTC. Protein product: CASRPRAANIQYF.

The CDR3: CASSYGAGDPRYEQYF. CDR3 nucleotide sequence: TGTGCCAGCAGTTATGGAGCGGGAGATCCCCGCTACGAGCAGTACTTC. This rearrangement joins TRBV6-5 to TRBJ2-7; 8 positions agree with TRBD2. Germline V lookup: CDR1 MNHEY, CDR2 SVGAGI. Unmatched junction bases numbered 10, after V lost 3 bases and J lost 3 bases. This CDR3 comprises 16 residues.

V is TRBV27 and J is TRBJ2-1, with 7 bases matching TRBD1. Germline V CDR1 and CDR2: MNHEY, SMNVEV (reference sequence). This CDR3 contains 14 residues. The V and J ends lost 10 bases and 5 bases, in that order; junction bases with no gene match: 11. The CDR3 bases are TGTGCCACCTACACCCGGGACAGTAACAATGAGCAGTTCTTC. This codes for CATYTRDSNNEQFF.

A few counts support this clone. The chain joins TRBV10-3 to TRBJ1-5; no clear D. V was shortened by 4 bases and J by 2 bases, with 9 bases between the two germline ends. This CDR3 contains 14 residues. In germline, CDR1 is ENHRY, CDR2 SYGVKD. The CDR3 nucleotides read TGTGCCATCAGTGGGGTTTCACGCAATCAGCCCCAGCATTTT. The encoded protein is CAISGVSRNQPQHF.